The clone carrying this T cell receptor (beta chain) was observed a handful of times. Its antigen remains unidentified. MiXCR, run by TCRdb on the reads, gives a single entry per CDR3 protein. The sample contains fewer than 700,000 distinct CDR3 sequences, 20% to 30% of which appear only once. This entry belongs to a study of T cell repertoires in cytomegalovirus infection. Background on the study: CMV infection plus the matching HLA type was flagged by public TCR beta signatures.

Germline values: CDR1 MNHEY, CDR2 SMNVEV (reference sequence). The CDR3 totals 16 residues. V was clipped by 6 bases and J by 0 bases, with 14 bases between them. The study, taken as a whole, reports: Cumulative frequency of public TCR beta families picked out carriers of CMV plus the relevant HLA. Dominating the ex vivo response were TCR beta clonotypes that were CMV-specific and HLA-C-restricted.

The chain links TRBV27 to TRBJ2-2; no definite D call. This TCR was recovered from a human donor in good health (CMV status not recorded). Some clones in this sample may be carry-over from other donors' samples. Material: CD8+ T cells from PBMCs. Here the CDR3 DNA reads TGTGCCAGCAGCCGACTTAAGAATGCGAACACCGGGGAGCTGTTTTTT. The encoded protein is CASSRLKNANTGELFF.